This TCR beta chain was sequenced for a study of memory CD4+ T cells and cytomegalovirus serostatus. Study overall: Donors were healthy Belgian adults, several CMV seropositive and 24 seronegative. Broader study findings: Median bootstrapped AUC for CMV status was about 0.95 originally, approximately 0.9 US-trained.

Germline CDR1 reads KGHSH; CDR2 reads LQKENI. The CDR3 is 15 amino acids. Trimming removed 3 bases from V and 2 bases from J; junction bases left unmatched: 7. The protocol was immunoSEQ multiplex PCR, while the TCRdb copy is restricted to in-frame clones and leaves out a portion. The sample comprises some 52,000 clones, roughly four fifths of which are singletons, and 1.6% rests with the top ten. Single viable CD3+CD4+CD8-CD45RO+ cells were sorted as the memory CD4+ T cells. As for this clone: The antigen is not known.

The chain carries TRBV18 and TRBJ2-7, with 7 bases lining up with TRBD2. Material: memory CD4+ T cells from blood. This receptor was identified in an adult in good health and CMV-seronegative. The CDR3 DNA sequence: TGTGCCAGCTCACCGGGCGGGAGCCGTACCTACGAGCAGTACTTC. Its protein product is CASSPGGSRTYEQYF.